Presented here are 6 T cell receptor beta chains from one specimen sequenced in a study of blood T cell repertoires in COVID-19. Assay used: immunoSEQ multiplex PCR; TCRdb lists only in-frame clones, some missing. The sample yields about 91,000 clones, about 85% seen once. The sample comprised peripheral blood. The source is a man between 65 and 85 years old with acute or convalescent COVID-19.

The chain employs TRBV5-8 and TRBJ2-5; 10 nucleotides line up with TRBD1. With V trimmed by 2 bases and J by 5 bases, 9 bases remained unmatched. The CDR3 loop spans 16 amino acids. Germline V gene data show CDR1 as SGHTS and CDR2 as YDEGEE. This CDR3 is CASSFARQGAGETQYF. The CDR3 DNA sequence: TGTGCCAGCAGCTTCGCACGACAGGGGGCGGGGGAGACCCAGTACTTC. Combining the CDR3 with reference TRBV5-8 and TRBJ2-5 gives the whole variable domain EAGVTQSPTHLIKTRGQQATLRCSPISGHTSVYWYQQALGLGLQFLLWYDEGEERNRGNFPPRFSGRQFPNYSSELNVNALELEDSALYLCASSFARQGAGETQYFGPGTRLLVL.

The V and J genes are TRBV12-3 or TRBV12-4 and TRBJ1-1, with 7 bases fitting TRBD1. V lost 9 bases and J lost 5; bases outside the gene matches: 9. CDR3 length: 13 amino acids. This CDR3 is CASGGGGKTEAFF. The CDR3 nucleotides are TGTGCCAGTGGAGGAGGGGGCAAAACTGAAGCTTTCTTT.

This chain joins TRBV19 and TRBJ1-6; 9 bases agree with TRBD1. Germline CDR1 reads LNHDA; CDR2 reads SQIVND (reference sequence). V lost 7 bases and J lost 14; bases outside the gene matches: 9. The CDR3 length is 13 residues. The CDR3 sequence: CASTGGQGWALHF. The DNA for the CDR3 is TGTGCCAGTACAGGAGGACAGGGGTGGGCCCTCCACTTT. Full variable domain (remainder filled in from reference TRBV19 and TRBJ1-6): DGGITQSPKYLFRKEGQNVTLSCEQNLNHDAMYWYRQDPGQGLRLIYYSQIVNDFQKGDIAEGYSVSREKKESFPLTVTSAQKNPTAFYLCASTGGQGWALHFGNGTRLTVT.

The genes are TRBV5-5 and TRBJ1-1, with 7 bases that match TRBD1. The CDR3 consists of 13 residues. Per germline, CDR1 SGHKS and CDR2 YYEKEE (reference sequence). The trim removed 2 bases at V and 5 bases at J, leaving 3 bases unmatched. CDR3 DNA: TGTGCCAGCAGCTTCGACAGGGTAACTGAAGCTTTCTTT. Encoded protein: CASSFDRVTEAFF.

This CDR3 is CASSYHGTGTKAFF. The CDR3 DNA reads as TGTGCCAGCAGTTACCATGGGACAGGAACTAAAGCTTTCTTT. This rearrangement joins TRBV6-5 to TRBJ1-1; TRBD1 aligns across 8 bases. The CDR3 has 14 residues. CDR1 and CDR2 (germline): MNHEY, SVGAGI. With V trimmed by 2 bases and J by 9 bases, 8 bases remained unmatched.

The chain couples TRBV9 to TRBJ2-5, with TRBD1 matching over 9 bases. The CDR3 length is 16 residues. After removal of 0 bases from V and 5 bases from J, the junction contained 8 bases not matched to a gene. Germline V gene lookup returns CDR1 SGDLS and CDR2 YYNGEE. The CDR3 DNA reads TGTGCCAGCAGCGTAGGCCCCGGGACAGGGCACGAGACCCAGTACTTC. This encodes CASSVGPGTGHETQYF. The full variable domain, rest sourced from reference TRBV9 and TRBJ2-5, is DSGVTQTPKHLITATGQRVTLRCSPRSGDLSVYWYQQSLDQGLQFLIQYYNGEERAKGNILERFSAQQFPDLHSELNLSSLELGDSALYFCASSVGPGTGHETQYFGPGTRLLVL.